This is a list of T cell receptor beta chains from one sample in a study of T cells after yellow fever vaccination. TCRdb reanalysed the 5' RACE reads using MiXCR and keeps one entry per CDR3 protein. This table has around 40,000 distinct CDR3 sequences, 6.5% to 8.5% appearing once. The sequences come from CD8+ T cells not binding an NS4B(214-222) dextramer, sorted from PBMCs, collected 45 days after the yellow fever booster vaccination. All receptors come from a man aged 25 to 40 who received the YFV17D yellow fever vaccine. The CDR3 runs from the conserved cysteine through the conserved F or W. The order of the fields is D gene, clone size, V gene, J gene, CDR3 DNA, CDR3 protein. The D gene is left open where the match is weak. Clone size appears in some rows only: once, few, many, or a class for an expanded clone.

D: .; size: many; V: TRBV12-3/TRBV12-4; J: TRBJ2-7; DNA: TGTGCCAGCAGAGTGGGAGGAGAGGGCTACGAGCAGTACTTC; CDR3: CASRVGGEGYEQYF
D: .; size: .; V: TRBV3-1; J: TRBJ2-2; DNA: TGTGCCAGCAGCCAAAATCGGGTTCGTAGCACCGGGGAGCTGTTTTTT; CDR3: CASSQNRVRSTGELFF
D: .; size: few; V: TRBV6-1; J: TRBJ1-1; DNA: TGTGCCAGCACCCTCCCTCCCGGGAGCAGGGACACTGAAGCTTTCTTT; CDR3: CASTLPPGSRDTEAFF
D: TRBD2; size: many; V: TRBV15; J: TRBJ2-7; DNA: TGTGCCACCAGCATTGGACTAGCGGGCTCCTACGAGCAGTACTTC; CDR3: CATSIGLAGSYEQYF
D: .; size: many; V: TRBV6-5; J: TRBJ1-3; DNA: TGTGCCAGCAGTTACTCGTGGGGAAACACCATATATTTT; CDR3: CASSYSWGNTIYF
D: TRBD2; size: many; V: TRBV29-1; J: TRBJ2-1; DNA: TGCAGCGTGACTAGCGGGACGGCCTACAATGAGCAGTTCTTC; CDR3: CSVTSGTAYNEQFF
D: .; size: few; V: TRBV4-3; J: TRBJ2-7; DNA: TGCGCCAGCAGCCAAGGTCCCCCGGGGAACTCCTACGAGCAGTACTTC; CDR3: CASSQGPPGNSYEQYF
D: .; size: .; V: TRBV9; J: TRBJ2-7; DNA: TGTGCCAGCAGCTTCGGGGGAGACGGCTACGAGCAGTACTTC; CDR3: CASSFGGDGYEQYF
D: TRBD1; size: many; V: TRBV20-1; J: TRBJ2-7; DNA: TGCAGTGCTAGACCCAGGACAGGAGGATCCTACGAGCAGTACTTC; CDR3: CSARPRTGGSYEQYF
D: .; size: many; V: TRBV11-2; J: TRBJ2-5; DNA: TGTGCCAGCAGGCCTCTGGGGAGAGAAGAGACCCAGTACTTC; CDR3: CASRPLGREETQYF
D: .; size: many; V: TRBV29-1; J: TRBJ2-1; DNA: TGCAGCGCCAACACGCAGGGGACTTCTTACAATGAGCAGTTCTTC; CDR3: CSANTQGTSYNEQFF
D: TRBD1; size: many; V: TRBV29-1; J: TRBJ2-1; DNA: TGCAGCGGGCATGGGGACAGGGGTGGCAATGAGCAGTTCTTC; CDR3: CSGHGDRGGNEQFF
D: .; size: many; V: TRBV25-1; J: TRBJ2-5; DNA: TGTGCCAGCAGGGGGCCAGGGGAAGAGACCCAGTACTTC; CDR3: CASRGPGEETQYF
D: TRBD2; size: .; V: TRBV18; J: TRBJ2-1; DNA: TGTGCCAGCTCCCGAGGACTAGCGGGGGACTACAATGAGCAGTTCTTC; CDR3: CASSRGLAGDYNEQFF
D: .; size: many; V: TRBV21-1; J: TRBJ2-4; DNA: TGTGCCAGCAGCGCCTGGGACAGGGACGACAAAAACATTCAGTACTTC; CDR3: CASSAWDRDDKNIQYF
D: .; size: many; V: TRBV10-3; J: TRBJ2-2; DNA: TGTGCCATAAGGGAAGCCAACACCGGGGAGCTGTTTTTT; CDR3: CAIREANTGELFF
D: .; size: few; V: TRBV19; J: TRBJ2-1; DNA: TGTGCCAGTAGTACAGGGGCTATGTGGCAGTTCTTC; CDR3: CASSTGAMWQFF
D: .; size: many; V: TRBV27; J: TRBJ1-3; DNA: TGTGCCAGCAGCTCTACGGGGTCTGGAAACACCATATATTTT; CDR3: CASSSTGSGNTIYF
D: .; size: many; V: TRBV5-6; J: TRBJ2-2; DNA: TGTGCCAGCAGCTCCGACACCGGGGAGCTGTTTTTT; CDR3: CASSSDTGELFF
D: .; size: many; V: TRBV29-1; J: TRBJ2-1; DNA: TGCAGCGTTGCATCAGCCCACTACAATGAGCAGTTCTTC; CDR3: CSVASAHYNEQFF
D: .; size: many; V: TRBV12-3/TRBV12-4; J: TRBJ2-7; DNA: TGTGCCAGCAGTTTTAACTGGTACGAGCAGTACTTC; CDR3: CASSFNWYEQYF
D: .; size: many; V: TRBV29-1; J: TRBJ2-2; DNA: TGCAGCGTTCTAGCGTCGAACACCGGGGAGCTGTTTTTT; CDR3: CSVLASNTGELFF
D: TRBD2; size: many; V: TRBV29-1; J: TRBJ2-2; DNA: TGCAGCGTTGAGAGCGGGAGTGACACCGGGGAGCTGTTTTTT; CDR3: CSVESGSDTGELFF
D: TRBD2; size: .; V: TRBV30; J: TRBJ2-7; DNA: TGTGCCTGGGCAGTTGGGCTAGCGGGAACCTACGAGCAGTACTTC; CDR3: CAWAVGLAGTYEQYF
D: TRBD2; size: many; V: TRBV6-1; J: TRBJ2-1; DNA: TGTGCCAGCAGTGACCCAGGGAGCGGGAGGCTATACAATGAGCAGTTCTTC; CDR3: CASSDPGSGRLYNEQFF
D: TRBD2; size: few; V: TRBV11-1; J: TRBJ2-1; DNA: TGTGCCAGCAGCTTAGTACTAGCGGGAGGACTCTCCTACAATGAGCAGTTCTTC; CDR3: CASSLVLAGGLSYNEQFF
D: .; size: many; V: TRBV4-1; J: TRBJ2-1; DNA: TGCGCCAGTCGCGGGGGCGACAATGAGCAGTTCTTC; CDR3: CASRGGDNEQFF
D: .; size: many; V: TRBV11-2; J: TRBJ2-7; DNA: TGTGCCAGCAGCTGGGGGGAAAGCTCCTACGAGCAGTACTTC; CDR3: CASSWGESSYEQYF
D: .; size: few; V: TRBV12-3/TRBV12-4; J: TRBJ2-5; DNA: TGTGCCAGCAGTTTATGGACAGAAGAGACCCAGTACTTC; CDR3: CASSLWTEETQYF
D: .; size: many; V: TRBV29-1; J: TRBJ1-3; DNA: TGCAGCGTTGAAGGCTCTGGAAACACCATATATTTT; CDR3: CSVEGSGNTIYF
D: .; size: many; V: TRBV28; J: TRBJ2-2; DNA: TGTGCCAGCAGTTTTCCTAGCCCCGGGGAGCTGTTTTTT; CDR3: CASSFPSPGELFF
D: .; size: many; V: TRBV12-3/TRBV12-4; J: TRBJ1-1; DNA: TGTGCCAGCAGCCCCCAGGGAGAAGCTTTCTTT; CDR3: CASSPQGEAFF
D: TRBD1; size: many; V: TRBV9; J: TRBJ2-1; DNA: TGTGCCAGCAGCGTTGGGGGACAGGGGAATGAGCAGTTCTTC; CDR3: CASSVGGQGNEQFF
D: TRBD1; size: many; V: TRBV5-1; J: TRBJ2-7; DNA: TGCGCCAGCAGCTCCTCTATAGGACAGGGAACCTACGAGCAGTACTTC; CDR3: CASSSSIGQGTYEQYF
D: .; size: .; V: TRBV7-8; J: TRBJ2-6; DNA: TGTGCCAGCAGTCCCACCGCACCCGGGGCCAACGTCCTGACTTTC; CDR3: CASSPTAPGANVLTF
D: .; size: many; V: TRBV5-1; J: TRBJ2-5; DNA: TGCGCCAGCAGCGGAGGACACGGGGCAGAGACCCAGTACTTC; CDR3: CASSGGHGAETQYF
D: .; size: few; V: TRBV4-3; J: TRBJ2-7; DNA: TGCGCCAGCAGCCAAGAGCCCCCCCCCGCCGGCTACGAGCAGTACTTC; CDR3: CASSQEPPPAGYEQYF
D: .; size: many; V: TRBV7-9; J: TRBJ2-7; DNA: TGTGCCAGCAGCTTCCCGACGGGCTACGAGCAGTACTTC; CDR3: CASSFPTGYEQYF
D: .; size: .; V: TRBV5-5; J: TRBJ2-7; DNA: TGTGCCAGCAGCTTGGTGGTCGGTGAGATCTACGAGCAGTACTTC; CDR3: CASSLVVGEIYEQYF
D: .; size: many; V: TRBV3-1; J: TRBJ2-2; DNA: TGTGCCAGCAGCCACCCCGAGGGTCCTACCGGGGAGCTGTTTTTT; CDR3: CASSHPEGPTGELFF
D: .; size: .; V: TRBV20-1; J: TRBJ2-3; DNA: TGCAGTGCTAGAAACGGTCTTCGGGCTAGCGACCCCACAGATACGCAGTATTTT; CDR3: CSARNGLRASDPTDTQYF
D: TRBD1; size: many; V: TRBV11-1; J: TRBJ2-1; DNA: TGTGCCAGCAGCTTACCCCGGACAGGGGTCACTCTTTTCACCTACAATGAGCAGTTCTTC; CDR3: CASSLPRTGVTLFTYNEQFF